This T cell receptor beta chain was profiled in a study of T cell responses to AZD1222 COVID-19 vaccine. The CDR3 is 12 residues long. The V end was cut by 5 bases, the J end by 3 bases, with 8 bases between. From germline, CDR1 is MNHEY and CDR2 SVGAGI. Method: immunoSEQ multiplex PCR; TCRdb's copy keeps in-frame clones and lacks some. This sample has 72,000 or so clones; roughly nine tenths occur once, and the top ten carry roughly 3.9%. The sample here was peripheral blood, taken on day 0 of AZD1222 vaccination. This sequence was found in an adult in good health. The V gene is TRBV6-5, the J gene TRBJ2-7; D is unresolved. CDR3: CASSPEHYEQYF. The CDR3 nucleotides read TGTGCCAGCAGTCCCGAGCACTACGAGCAGTACTTC.